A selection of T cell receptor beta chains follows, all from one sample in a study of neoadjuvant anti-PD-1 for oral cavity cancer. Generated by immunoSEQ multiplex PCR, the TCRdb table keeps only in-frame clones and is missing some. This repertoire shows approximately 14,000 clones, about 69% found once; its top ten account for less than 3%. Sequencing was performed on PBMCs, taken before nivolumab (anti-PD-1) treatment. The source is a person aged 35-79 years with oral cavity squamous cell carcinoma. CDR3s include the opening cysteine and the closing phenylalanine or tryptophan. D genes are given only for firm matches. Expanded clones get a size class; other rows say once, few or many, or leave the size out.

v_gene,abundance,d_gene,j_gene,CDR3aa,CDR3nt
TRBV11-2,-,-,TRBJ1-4,CASKGYGEKLFF,TGTGCCAGCAAGGGGTATGGAGAAAAACTGTTTTTT
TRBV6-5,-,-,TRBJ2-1,CASSRADREQFF,TGTGCCAGCAGTCGAGCGGATCGTGAGCAGTTCTTC
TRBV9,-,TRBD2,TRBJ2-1,CASTSGGHTYNEQFF,TGTGCCAGTACTAGCGGGGGCCATACCTACAATGAGCAGTTCTTC
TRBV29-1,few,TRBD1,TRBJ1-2,CSVEGGQAWYGYTF,TGCAGCGTTGAAGGGGGACAGGCCTGGTATGGCTACACCTTC
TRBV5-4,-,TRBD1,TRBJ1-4,CASSLPSTGGREKLFF,TGTGCCAGCAGCTTGCCATCGACAGGGGGACGAGAAAAACTGTTTTTT
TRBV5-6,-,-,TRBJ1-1,CASSLVGARNTEAFF,TGTGCCAGCAGCTTGGTAGGGGCTAGGAACACTGAAGCTTTCTTT
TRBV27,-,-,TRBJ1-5,CASSAQGPNQPQHF,TGTGCCAGCAGCGCTCAGGGACCCAATCAGCCCCAGCATTTT
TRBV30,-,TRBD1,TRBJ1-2,CAWTGGYGYTF,TGTGCCTGGACAGGGGGATATGGCTACACCTTC
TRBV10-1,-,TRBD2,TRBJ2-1,CASSEGTSGSNEQFF,TGCGCCAGCAGCGAAGGGACTAGCGGGAGTAATGAGCAGTTCTTC
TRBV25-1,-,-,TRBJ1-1,CASTRNTEAFF,TGTGCCAGTACAAGGAACACTGAAGCTTTCTTT
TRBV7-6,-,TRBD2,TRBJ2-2,CASRLAGNTGELFF,TGTGCCAGCAGACTAGCGGGAAACACCGGGGAGCTGTTTTTT
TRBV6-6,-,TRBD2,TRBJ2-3,CASSYPGTTTDTQYF,TGTGCCAGCAGTTATCCCGGGACTACCACAGATACGCAGTATTTT